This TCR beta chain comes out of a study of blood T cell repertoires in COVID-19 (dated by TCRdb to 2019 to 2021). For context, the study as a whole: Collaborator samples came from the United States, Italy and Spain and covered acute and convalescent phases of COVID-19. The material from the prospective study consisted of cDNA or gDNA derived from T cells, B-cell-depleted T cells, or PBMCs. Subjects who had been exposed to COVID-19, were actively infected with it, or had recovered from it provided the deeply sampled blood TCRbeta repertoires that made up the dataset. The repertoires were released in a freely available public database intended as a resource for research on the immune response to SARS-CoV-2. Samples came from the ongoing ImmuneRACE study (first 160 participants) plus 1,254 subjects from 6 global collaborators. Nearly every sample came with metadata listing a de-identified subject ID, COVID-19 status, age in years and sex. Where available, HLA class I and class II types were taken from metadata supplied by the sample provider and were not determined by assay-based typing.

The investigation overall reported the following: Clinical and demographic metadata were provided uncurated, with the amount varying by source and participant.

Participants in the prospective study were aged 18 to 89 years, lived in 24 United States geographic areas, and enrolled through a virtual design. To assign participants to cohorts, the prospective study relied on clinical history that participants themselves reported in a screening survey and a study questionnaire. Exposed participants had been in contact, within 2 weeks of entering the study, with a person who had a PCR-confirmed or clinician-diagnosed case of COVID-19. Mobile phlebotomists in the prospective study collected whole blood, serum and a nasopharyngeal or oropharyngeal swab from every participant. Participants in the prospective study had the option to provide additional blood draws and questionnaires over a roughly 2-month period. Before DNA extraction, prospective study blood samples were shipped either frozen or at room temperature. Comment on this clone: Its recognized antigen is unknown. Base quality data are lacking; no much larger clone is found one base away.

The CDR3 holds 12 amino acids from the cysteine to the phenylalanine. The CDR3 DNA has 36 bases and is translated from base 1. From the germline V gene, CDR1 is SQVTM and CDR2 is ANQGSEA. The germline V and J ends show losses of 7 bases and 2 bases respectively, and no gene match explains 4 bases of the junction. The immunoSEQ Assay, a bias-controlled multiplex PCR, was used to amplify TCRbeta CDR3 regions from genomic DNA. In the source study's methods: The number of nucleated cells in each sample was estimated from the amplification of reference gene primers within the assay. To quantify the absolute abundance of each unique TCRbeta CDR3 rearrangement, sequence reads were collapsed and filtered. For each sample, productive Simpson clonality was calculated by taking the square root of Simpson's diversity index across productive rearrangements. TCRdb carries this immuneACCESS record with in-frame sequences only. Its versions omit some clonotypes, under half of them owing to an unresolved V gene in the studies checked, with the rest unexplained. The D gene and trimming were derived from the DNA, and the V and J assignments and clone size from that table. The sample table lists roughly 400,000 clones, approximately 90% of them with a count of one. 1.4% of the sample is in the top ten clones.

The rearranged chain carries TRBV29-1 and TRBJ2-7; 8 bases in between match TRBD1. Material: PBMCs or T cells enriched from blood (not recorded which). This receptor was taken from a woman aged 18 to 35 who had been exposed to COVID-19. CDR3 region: CSAGTGPYEQYF. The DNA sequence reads TGCAGCGCAGGGACAGGACCCTACGAGCAGTACTTC.